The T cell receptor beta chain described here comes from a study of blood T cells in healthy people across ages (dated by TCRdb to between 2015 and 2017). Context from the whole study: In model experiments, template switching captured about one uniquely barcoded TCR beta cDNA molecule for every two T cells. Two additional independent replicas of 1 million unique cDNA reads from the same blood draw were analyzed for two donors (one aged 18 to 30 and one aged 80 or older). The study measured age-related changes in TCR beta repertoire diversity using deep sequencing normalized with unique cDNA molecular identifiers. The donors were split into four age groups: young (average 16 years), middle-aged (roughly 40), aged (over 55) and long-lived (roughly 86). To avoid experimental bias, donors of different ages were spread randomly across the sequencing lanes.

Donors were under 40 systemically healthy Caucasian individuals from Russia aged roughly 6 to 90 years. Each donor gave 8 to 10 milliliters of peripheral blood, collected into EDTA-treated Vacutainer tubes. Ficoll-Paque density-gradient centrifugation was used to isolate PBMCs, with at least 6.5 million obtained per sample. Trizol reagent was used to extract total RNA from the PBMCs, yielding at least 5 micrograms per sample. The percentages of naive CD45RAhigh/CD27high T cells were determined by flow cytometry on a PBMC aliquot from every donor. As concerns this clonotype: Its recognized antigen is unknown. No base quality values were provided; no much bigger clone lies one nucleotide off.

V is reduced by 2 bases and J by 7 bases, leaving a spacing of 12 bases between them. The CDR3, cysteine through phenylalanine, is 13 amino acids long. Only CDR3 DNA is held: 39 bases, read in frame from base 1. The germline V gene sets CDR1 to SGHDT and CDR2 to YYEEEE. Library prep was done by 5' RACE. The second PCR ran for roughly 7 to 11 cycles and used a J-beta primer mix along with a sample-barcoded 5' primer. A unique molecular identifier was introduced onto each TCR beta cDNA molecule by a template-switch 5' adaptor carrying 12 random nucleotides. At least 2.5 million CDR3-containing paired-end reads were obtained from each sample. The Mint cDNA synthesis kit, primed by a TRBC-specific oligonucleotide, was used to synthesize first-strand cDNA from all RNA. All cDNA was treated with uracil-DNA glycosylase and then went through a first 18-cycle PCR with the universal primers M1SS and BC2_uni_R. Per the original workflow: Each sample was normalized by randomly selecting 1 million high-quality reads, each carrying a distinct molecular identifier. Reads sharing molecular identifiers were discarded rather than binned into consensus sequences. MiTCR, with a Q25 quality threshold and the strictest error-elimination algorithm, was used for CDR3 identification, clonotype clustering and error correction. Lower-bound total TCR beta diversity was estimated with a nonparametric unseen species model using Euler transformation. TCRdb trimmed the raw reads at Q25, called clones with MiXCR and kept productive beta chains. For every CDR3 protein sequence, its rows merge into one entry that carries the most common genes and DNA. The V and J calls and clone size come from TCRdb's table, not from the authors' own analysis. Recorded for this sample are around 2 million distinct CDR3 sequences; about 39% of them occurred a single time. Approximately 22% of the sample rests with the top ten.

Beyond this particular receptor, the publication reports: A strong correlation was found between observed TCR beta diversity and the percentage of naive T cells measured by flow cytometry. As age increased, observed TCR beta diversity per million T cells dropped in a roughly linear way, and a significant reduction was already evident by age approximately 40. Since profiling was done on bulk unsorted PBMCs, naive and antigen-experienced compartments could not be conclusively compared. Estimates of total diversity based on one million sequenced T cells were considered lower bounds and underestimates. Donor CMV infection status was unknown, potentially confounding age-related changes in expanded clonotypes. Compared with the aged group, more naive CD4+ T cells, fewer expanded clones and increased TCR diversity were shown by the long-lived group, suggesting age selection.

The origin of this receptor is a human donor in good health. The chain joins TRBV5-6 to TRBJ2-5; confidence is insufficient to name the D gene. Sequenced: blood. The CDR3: CASSFEHDGTQYF. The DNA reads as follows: TGTGCCAGCAGCTTCGAGCACGATGGGACCCAGTACTTC. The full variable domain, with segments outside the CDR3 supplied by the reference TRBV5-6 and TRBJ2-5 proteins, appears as DAGVTQSPTHLIKTRGQQVTLRCSPKSGHDTVSWYQQALGQGPQFIFQYYEEEERQRGNFPDRFSGHQFPNYSSELNVNALLLGDSALYLCASSFEHDGTQYFGPGTRLLVL.